This T cell receptor beta chain was sequenced for a study of blood T cell repertoires in COVID-19. Study information: COVID-19 samples from acute and convalescent phases originated in the United States, Italy and Spain. Nucleic acid was either cDNA or gDNA, and it came from T cells, B-cell-depleted T cells, or PBMCs.

Methods used by the authors: Estimation of nucleated cell counts was performed using reference gene primer amplification. The data were produced by immunoSEQ multiplex PCR, yet TCRdb's version contains in-frame clones alone and is incomplete. D and trimming were read from the DNA, whereas the V and J calls and clone size are those reported in that table. The table includes 470,000 or so clones, roughly 88% detected once. This clone has only one observation. V lost 6 bases, J lost 6 bases, and 6 bases stayed unmatched. The germline V gene encodes CDR1 SNHLY and CDR2 FYNNEI. The CDR3 has 13 residues. Sequencing was performed on peripheral blood. The source is a human donor in a cohort sampled during active COVID-19. J is TRBJ1-1 and V is TRBV2; 8 bases are shared with TRBD1. The CDR3 region has the DNA TGTGCCAGCAGGGTTCAACAGGGGGCTGAAGCTTTCTTT. Protein: CASRVQQGAEAFF. The full variable domain, rest sourced from reference TRBV2 and TRBJ1-1, is EPEVTQTPSHQVTQMGQEVILRCVPISNHLYFYWYRQILGQKVEFLVSFYNNEISEKSEIFDDQFSVERPDGSNFTLKIRSTKLEDSAMYFCASRVQQGAEAFFGQGTRLTVV.